Each of the 7 T cell receptor beta chains below was sequenced from the same sample in a study of blood T cell repertoires in COVID-19. TCRdb keeps only in-frame clones here, not all; method: immunoSEQ multiplex PCR. Of 250,000 to 300,000 clones listed, about 87% are singletons. Sequenced: peripheral blood. These receptors all come from a woman aged 70-85 years with COVID-19, enrolled during active disease.

This rearrangement joins TRBV30 to TRBJ1-2, with D unclear. Germline CDR1 reads GTSNPN; CDR2 reads SVGIG (reference sequence). The CDR3 runs 12 residues. Trimming pared 0 bases from V and 7 bases from J, leaving 9 bases between. The CDR3: CAWSVTVRGYTF. The CDR3 region has the DNA TGTGCCTGGAGTGTTACAGTTCGTGGCTACACCTTC.

The J gene is TRBJ2-1, the V gene TRBV15; TRBD1 agrees at 12 bases. CDR3 length equals 18 residues. Germline-derived CDR1 and CDR2 are LNHNV and YYDKDF (reference sequence). V was pared by 0 bases and J by 3 bases, with 6 bases of the junction left unmatched. CDR3 sequence reads: CATSRESGTGGGYNEQFF. CDR3 in DNA: TGTGCCACCAGCAGAGAAAGTGGGACAGGGGGCGGCTACAATGAGCAGTTCTTC.

The chain recombines TRBV6-1 with TRBJ2-2; TRBD2 matches 13 bases. Germline V lookup: CDR1 MNHNS, CDR2 SASEGT. The CDR3 is 16 amino acids. Germline trimming cut 2 bases from V and 5 bases from J; bases unmatched to any gene: 2. For the CDR3, the DNA is TGTGCCAGCAGTGAAACTAGCGGGAGGGGAACCGGGGAGCTGTTTTTT. It is translated as CASSETSGRGTGELFF.

CDR3 DNA: TGCGCCAGCAGCCTACCTACAGGGGGCGGGGAGACCCAGTACTTC. Amino acids: CASSLPTGGGETQYF. The chain is built from TRBV5-1 and TRBJ2-5; 9 bases are shared with TRBD1. Trimming at V came to 4 bases and at J to 5 bases, leaving 9 bases not matched to a gene. Per the germline V gene, CDR1 is SGHRS and CDR2 is YFSETQ. There are 15 residues in the CDR3.

This rearrangement joins TRBV20-1 to TRBJ1-2, with TRBD1 matching over 8 bases. The V segment lost 3 bases and the J segment 3 bases; nucleotides outside the gene matches: 6. Germline V lookup: CDR1 DFQATT, CDR2 SNEGSKA (reference sequence). The CDR3 has 14 amino acids. The CDR3 region is CSASFGQGYYGYTF. The CDR3 DNA reads TGCAGTGCTAGTTTCGGACAGGGCTACTATGGCTACACCTTC.

The rearrangement uses TRBV3-1 (or the pseudogene TRBV3-2) and TRBJ2-1; a weak D match, TRBD2 (6 bases). Trimming left V 6 bases short and J 4 bases short, with 16 bases between. This CDR3 has 15 amino acids. From germline, CDR1 is LGHDT and CDR2 YNNKEL (reference sequence). CDR3 nucleotide sequence: TGTGCCAGCAGTCCCCGGGACTCAGTTTACAATGAGCAGTTCTTC. This gives the protein CASSPRDSVYNEQFF.

The table lists this clone with a count of one. The V gene is TRBV7-3, the J gene TRBJ1-1; weak D call: TRBD1 (6 bases). CDR3 size: 12 residues. CDR1 and CDR2 from the germline V gene are SGHTA and FQGTGA. The V end lost 5 bases, the J end lost 10 bases, and 14 bases lay between the germline ends. CDR3 nucleotide sequence: TGTGCCAGCAGCAATAACAGGGAACGAGCTTTCTTT. This translates into CASSNNRERAFF.